These T cell receptor beta chains were read from a single sample in a study of Ad26.COV2.S vaccination and SARS-CoV-2 variants. The protocol was immunoSEQ multiplex PCR, while the TCRdb copy is restricted to in-frame clones and leaves out a portion. In the table there are 440,000 or so clones, roughly 91% of which are singletons. This specimen was peripheral blood, taken in a trial of Ad26.COV2.S vaccine versus placebo. The origin of the receptors is a person aged 18-60 years who received the Ad26.COV2.S COVID-19 vaccine or a placebo. The CDR3 runs from the conserved cysteine through the conserved F or W. The order of the fields is CDR3 length, J gene, V gene, CDR3 protein.

CDR3 length: 14
J gene: TRBJ1-2
V gene: TRBV18
CDR3 protein: CASSPGQGGYGYIF

CDR3 length: 14
J gene: TRBJ2-7
V gene: TRBV6-6
CDR3 protein: CASSVAGVSSEQYF

CDR3 length: 16
J gene: TRBJ2-5
V gene: TRBV7-9
CDR3 protein: CASSSHSSGGQETQYF

CDR3 length: 11
J gene: TRBJ2-3
V gene: TRBV20-1
CDR3 protein: CSASDGDTQYF

CDR3 length: 15
J gene: TRBJ2-1
V gene: TRBV28
CDR3 protein: CASSPLSGGPNEQFF

CDR3 length: 16
J gene: TRBJ2-7
V gene: TRBV5-1
CDR3 protein: CASSSRSGPSSYEQYF

CDR3 length: 16
J gene: TRBJ1-3
V gene: TRBV6-2/TRBV6-3
CDR3 protein: CASSYAGGGGFNTIYF

CDR3 length: 14
J gene: TRBJ1-3
V gene: TRBV7-9
CDR3 protein: CASSFGSSGNTIYF

CDR3 length: 14
J gene: TRBJ2-7
V gene: TRBV5-6
CDR3 protein: CASSPARVDYEQYF

CDR3 length: 15
J gene: TRBJ2-5
V gene: TRBV27
CDR3 protein: CASSFSTGYQETQYF

CDR3 length: 14
J gene: TRBJ2-3
V gene: TRBV5-4
CDR3 protein: CASSLVAFPDTQYF

CDR3 length: 15
J gene: TRBJ2-7
V gene: TRBV11-2
CDR3 protein: CASSLSPGLAYEQYF

CDR3 length: 15
J gene: TRBJ1-3
V gene: TRBV5-4
CDR3 protein: CASSLDPAGVDTIYF

CDR3 length: 15
J gene: TRBJ2-3
V gene: TRBV19
CDR3 protein: CASSIRTQSTDTQYF

CDR3 length: 16
J gene: TRBJ2-7
V gene: TRBV2
CDR3 protein: CASTRLAGAPNYERYF

CDR3 length: 13
J gene: TRBJ2-7
V gene: TRBV3-1/TRBV3-2
CDR3 protein: CASSQDLFGEQYF

CDR3 length: 16
J gene: TRBJ2-1
V gene: TRBV6-1
CDR3 protein: CASSALGGSDYNEQFF